This T cell receptor (beta chain) was found in a study of neurological immune-mediated disorders. General observations from the study: Phylogenetic grouping assigned the repertoires of 18 of 34 multiple sclerosis patients to a single related-CDR3 cluster, which may represent a signature.

This clonotype appeared many times. Its antigen is as yet unknown. The cDNA was generated through 5'RACE incorporating 10-nucleotide random UMIs. TCRdb re-derived calls from the 5' RACE reads in MiXCR, one entry per CDR3 protein. The sample holds 65,000 to 85,000 distinct CDR3 sequences, 4.5% to 7.5% seen once. This CDR3 is 17 amino acids long. Trimming stripped 2 bases from V and 3 bases from J, with 17 bases between. The germline gives CDR1 WSHSY, CDR2 SAAADI. Time point here: longitudinal time-point 2. The receptor was isolated from a woman in her sixties with multiple sclerosis. The source material was PBMCs. The chain combines TRBV10-2 with TRBJ1-3; a weak D match, TRBD1 (5 bases). CDR3: CASSETTGRRGGNTIYF. The DNA for the CDR3 is TGCGCCAGCAGTGAGACTACAGGACGTCGAGGTGGAAACACCATATATTTT.